A selection of T cell receptor beta chains follows, all from one sample in a study of T-cell reconstitution after alpha-beta-depleted transplantation in children. Via MiXCR, TCRdb re-called the PCR reads, giving one row per CDR3 protein. Of about 490,000 distinct CDR3 sequences listed, roughly 10% are singletons. This specimen was PBMCs, taken before TCRalphabeta/CD19-depleted stem cell transplant. Receptor source: a child aged 2-15 years with inherited bone marrow failure, due to receive a stem cell transplant. Both conserved end residues are part of each CDR3. D genes are given only for firm matches. Clone sizes are given selectively: once, few, many, or a class where the clone is expanded.

j_gene,d_gene,v_gene,abundance,CDR3nt,CDR3aa
TRBJ1-2,NA,TRBV11-2,few,TGTGCCAGCAGCTTAGAGGCCAGAGTTTTAGTAGCGGGCTATGGCTACACCTTC,CASSLEARVLVAGYGYTF
TRBJ2-3,NA,TRBV9,NA,TGTGCCAGCAGCGTAGGTTGGTTTGTCGGAAGGGCAGATACGCAGTATTTT,CASSVGWFVGRADTQYF
TRBJ2-1,NA,TRBV4-3,many,TGCGCCAGCAGCCAACGCAAAAACCTTATGGGGGGCGGGCAGTTCTTC,CASSQRKNLMGGGQFF
TRBJ1-3,TRBD1,TRBV30,few,TGTGCCTGGAGCGGGGACAGCTCTGGAAACACCATATATTTT,CAWSGDSSGNTIYF
TRBJ1-2,NA,TRBV12-3/TRBV12-4,many,TGTGCCAGCAGTTTGGCTTTTGGTCCGGGAAACTATGGCTACACCTTC,CASSLAFGPGNYGYTF
TRBJ1-5,NA,TRBV15,many,TGTGCCACCAGGAATGTTCTGGGGCTCCAGCCCCAGCATTTT,CATRNVLGLQPQHF
TRBJ2-1,NA,TRBV6-2/TRBV6-3,many,TGTGCCAGCAGATTCGCGGGCCTAAATGAGCAGTTCTTC,CASRFAGLNEQFF
TRBJ2-7,TRBD1,TRBV7-9,many,TGTGCCAGCAGCCCAACGGGACAGGGGTCCTACGAGCAGTACTTC,CASSPTGQGSYEQYF
TRBJ1-2,TRBD1,TRBV25-1,many,TGTGCCACGGAAGGACAGGCGAACTATGGCTACACCTTC,CATEGQANYGYTF
TRBJ2-1,NA,TRBV4-2,many,TGTGCCAGCAGCCAAGCGAGGGGGGAATGGTTCAATGAGCAGTTCTTC,CASSQARGEWFNEQFF
TRBJ2-7,NA,TRBV28,NA,TGTGCCAGCAGTTTTTCGTCCCCGAGGCAGGCCTACGAGCAGTACTTC,CASSFSSPRQAYEQYF
TRBJ2-3,NA,TRBV11-2,many,TGTGCCAGCAGCTTAGTTCTCCTTAGCACAGATACGCAGTATTTT,CASSLVLLSTDTQYF
TRBJ1-2,NA,TRBV6-5,many,TGTGCCAGCAGTTACTCAGGGTCGGATCACTATGGCTACACCTTC,CASSYSGSDHYGYTF
TRBJ2-6,NA,TRBV4-3,many,TGCGCCAGCAGCCAAGTGGAGGGTTCTGGGGCCAACGTCCTGACTTTC,CASSQVEGSGANVLTF
TRBJ1-1,NA,TRBV20-1,many,TGCAGTGCTAGTGCAGGAGGAGAAGCTTTCTTT,CSASAGGEAFF
TRBJ2-7,NA,TRBV27,NA,TGTGCCAGCGCGGTGGAGAGCAGCTCCTACGAGCAGTACTTC,CASAVESSSYEQYF
TRBJ2-1,TRBD1,TRBV5-5,few,TGTGCCAGCAGCGGCGGGACAGGGGGAACCTACAATGAGCAGTTCTTC,CASSGGTGGTYNEQFF
TRBJ2-1,NA,TRBV6-6,many,TGTGCCAGCAGTTACTCGAAGAGGGACGAGCAGTTCTTC,CASSYSKRDEQFF
TRBJ2-1,TRBD1,TRBV9,many,TGTGCCAGCAGCTCCCCCGGGACAGGGTTCGATAGCTCCTACAATGAGCAGTTCTTC,CASSSPGTGFDSSYNEQFF
TRBJ1-2,TRBD1,TRBV7-9,many,TGTGCCAGCAGCATTGGGACAGGGCATGGCTACACCTTC,CASSIGTGHGYTF
TRBJ2-1,TRBD2,TRBV4-1,NA,TGCGCCAGCAGCCAAGAAGCTGGACTAGCGCACCACAATGAGCAGTTCTTC,CASSQEAGLAHHNEQFF
TRBJ2-5,NA,TRBV10-2,NA,TGCGCCAGCACTTCACAGGATCAAGAGACCCAGTACTTC,CASTSQDQETQYF
TRBJ2-5,TRBD2,TRBV20-1,many,TGCAGTGCTGGTCCTAGCGGACAAGAGACCCAGTACTTC,CSAGPSGQETQYF
TRBJ2-7,NA,TRBV20-1,NA,TGCAGTGCGAAAAGGGACGTGGACGAGCAGTACTTC,CSAKRDVDEQYF
TRBJ2-1,NA,TRBV6-1,many,TGTGCCAGCACCCAACTAGGATACAATGAGCAGTTCTTC,CASTQLGYNEQFF
TRBJ2-5,TRBD1,TRBV29-1,many,TGCAGCGTTACCGGGACAGGGTTCCAAGAGACCCAGTACTTC,CSVTGTGFQETQYF
TRBJ2-7,TRBD1,TRBV4-1,many,TGCGCCAGCAGCCCGGGACAGGGGGCGGTCATGCAGTACTTC,CASSPGQGAVMQYF
TRBJ2-1,TRBD2,TRBV7-9,NA,TGTGCCAGCAGCTCTGAACCGGGACTAGCGGTATACAATGAGCAGTTCTTC,CASSSEPGLAVYNEQFF